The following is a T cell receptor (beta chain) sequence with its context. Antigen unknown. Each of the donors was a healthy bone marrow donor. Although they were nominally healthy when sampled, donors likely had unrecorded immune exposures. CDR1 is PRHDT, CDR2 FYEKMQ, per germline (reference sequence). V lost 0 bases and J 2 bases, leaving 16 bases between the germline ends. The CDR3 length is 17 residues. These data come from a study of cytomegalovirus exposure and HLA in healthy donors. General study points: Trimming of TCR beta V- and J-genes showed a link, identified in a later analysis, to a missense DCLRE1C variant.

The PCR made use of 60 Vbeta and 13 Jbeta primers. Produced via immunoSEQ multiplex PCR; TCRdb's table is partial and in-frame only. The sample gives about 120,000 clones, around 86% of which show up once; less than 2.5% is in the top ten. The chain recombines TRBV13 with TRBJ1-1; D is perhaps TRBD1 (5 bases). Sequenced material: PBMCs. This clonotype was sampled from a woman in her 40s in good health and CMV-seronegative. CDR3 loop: CASSLGGGRRSNTEAFF. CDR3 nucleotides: TGTGCCAGCAGCTTAGGGGGGGGTAGGAGATCAAACACTGAAGCTTTCTTT.